Listed below are T cell receptor beta chains from one sample, sequenced in a study of CD8 T cells in ankylosing spondylitis. TCRdb re-called the 5' RACE reads through MiXCR, storing one row per CDR3 protein. The table records about 39,000 distinct CDR3 sequences, 3% of them present only once. Sequencing input: blood, either unsorted or a sorted T cell fraction (not recorded which). The receptors were gathered from a male donor with ankylosing spondylitis or in good health (not recorded which). Both conserved end residues are part of each CDR3. A D gene is named only where the DNA matches it firmly. Each size is once, few or many counts, or a class when the clone is expanded.

j_call d_call clone_size v_call cdr3_aa cdr3_nt
TRBJ2-1 . many TRBV9 CASSVASQNNEQFF TGTGCCAGCAGCGTAGCTAGTCAGAACAATGAGCAGTTCTTC
TRBJ2-1 . many TRBV9 CASSPGPNSYNEQFF TGTGCCAGCAGCCCTGGGCCTAACTCCTACAATGAGCAGTTCTTC
TRBJ2-2 TRBD1 many TRBV9 CASSVGQGVGTGELFF TGTGCCAGCAGCGTAGGACAGGGGGTAGGGACCGGGGAGCTGTTTTTT
TRBJ1-1 TRBD1 many TRBV9 CASSTGTVNTEAFF TGTGCCAGCAGTACCGGGACAGTGAACACTGAAGCTTTCTTT
TRBJ2-1 . many TRBV9 CASSPSGGGFYNEQFF TGTGCCAGCAGCCCAAGTGGGGGGGGCTTTTACAATGAGCAGTTCTTC
TRBJ2-5 TRBD2 many TRBV9 CASSAGLAGTQETQYF TGTGCCAGCAGCGCCGGACTAGCGGGGACTCAAGAGACCCAGTACTTC
TRBJ1-1 . many TRBV9 CASSVQRDTEAFF TGTGCCAGCAGCGTCCAGAGGGACACTGAAGCTTTCTTT
TRBJ2-1 TRBD2 many TRBV9 CASSPGGTYGLQFF TGTGCCAGCAGCCCCGGGGGGACTTACGGCCTGCAGTTCTTC
TRBJ2-5 . many TRBV9 CASSVVDQETQYF TGTGCCAGCAGCGTAGTAGATCAAGAGACCCAGTACTTC
TRBJ2-5 . many TRBV9 CASSVSQQETQYF TGTGCCAGCAGCGTAAGTCAGCAAGAGACCCAGTACTTC
TRBJ2-2 . many TRBV9 CASSVEGLYTGELFF TGTGCCAGCAGCGTAGAAGGACTTTACACCGGGGAGCTGTTTTTT
TRBJ2-3 . many TRBV9 CASSGPRASDTQYF TGTGCCAGCAGCGGCCCACGGGCATCGGATACGCAGTATTTT
TRBJ2-5 TRBD2 many TRBV9 CASSESGRVETQYF TGTGCCAGCAGCGAGAGCGGGAGGGTAGAGACCCAGTACTTC
TRBJ2-1 . medium-sized TRBV9 CASSPPGTYNEQFF TGTGCCAGCAGCCCCCCCGGGACATACAATGAGCAGTTCTTC
TRBJ2-2 . many TRBV9 CASSGGKTGELFF TGTGCCAGCAGCGGCGGGAAGACCGGGGAGCTGTTTTTT
TRBJ2-2 TRBD1 many TRBV9 CASSVGGQGAGELFF TGTGCCAGCAGCGTAGGAGGACAGGGGGCCGGGGAGCTGTTTTTT
TRBJ2-5 . many TRBV9 CASSPSSEGETQYF TGTGCCAGCAGCCCAAGCTCGGAGGGGGAGACCCAGTACTTC
TRBJ1-5 . many TRBV9 CASSVGEGVGNQPQHF TGTGCCAGCAGCGTAGGGGAGGGGGTTGGCAATCAGCCCCAGCATTTT